This T cell receptor beta chain was observed in a study of Tregs in tolerant kidney transplant recipients. Study at large: Antibodies separated recipient from donor cells.

Study-level points and caveats: Tregs expanded with activated donor B cells seemed most donor-specific.

Germline CDR1 is SNHLY and CDR2 is FYNNEI. Trimming took off 6 bases at V and 6 bases at J, with 15 bases between the two ends. CDR3 length equals 14 residues. With regard to this clone: Its specificity is not known.

TCRdb keeps only in-frame clones here, not all; method: immunoSEQ multiplex PCR. The table lists about 44,000 clones, over 95% of them singletons. This TCR was recovered from a human donor in good health. Sequenced input: Tregs from blood cultured with allogeneic cells. The gene calls are TRBV2 and TRBJ2-4; D call uncertain. CDR3 sequence: CASRPRTGLNIQYF. The CDR3 bases are TGTGCCAGCAGGCCCAGAACGGGTCTAAACATTCAGTACTTC. Combining the CDR3 with reference TRBV2 and TRBJ2-4 gives the whole variable domain EPEVTQTPSHQVTQMGQEVILRCVPISNHLYFYWYRQILGQKVEFLVSFYNNEISEKSEIFDDQFSVERPDGSNFTLKIRSTKLEDSAMYFCASRPRTGLNIQYFGAGTRLSVL.